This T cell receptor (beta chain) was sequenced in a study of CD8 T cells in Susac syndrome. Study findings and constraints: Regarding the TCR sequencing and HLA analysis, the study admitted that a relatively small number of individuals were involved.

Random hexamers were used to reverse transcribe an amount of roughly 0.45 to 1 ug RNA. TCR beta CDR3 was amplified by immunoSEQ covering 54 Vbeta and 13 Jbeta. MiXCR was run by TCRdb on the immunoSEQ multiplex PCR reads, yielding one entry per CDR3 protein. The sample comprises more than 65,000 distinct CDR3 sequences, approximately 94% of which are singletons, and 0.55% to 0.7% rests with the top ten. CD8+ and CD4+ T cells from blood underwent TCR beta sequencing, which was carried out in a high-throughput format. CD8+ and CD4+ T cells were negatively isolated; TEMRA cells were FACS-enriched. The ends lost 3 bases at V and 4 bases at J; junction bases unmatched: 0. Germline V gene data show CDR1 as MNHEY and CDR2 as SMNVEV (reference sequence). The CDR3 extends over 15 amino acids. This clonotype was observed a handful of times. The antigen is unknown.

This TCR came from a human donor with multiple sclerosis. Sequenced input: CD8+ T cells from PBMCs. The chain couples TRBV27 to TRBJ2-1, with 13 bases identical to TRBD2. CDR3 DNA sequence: TGTGCCAGCAGTTTGGGACTAGCGGGATACAATGAGCAGTTCTTC. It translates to CASSLGLAGYNEQFF.